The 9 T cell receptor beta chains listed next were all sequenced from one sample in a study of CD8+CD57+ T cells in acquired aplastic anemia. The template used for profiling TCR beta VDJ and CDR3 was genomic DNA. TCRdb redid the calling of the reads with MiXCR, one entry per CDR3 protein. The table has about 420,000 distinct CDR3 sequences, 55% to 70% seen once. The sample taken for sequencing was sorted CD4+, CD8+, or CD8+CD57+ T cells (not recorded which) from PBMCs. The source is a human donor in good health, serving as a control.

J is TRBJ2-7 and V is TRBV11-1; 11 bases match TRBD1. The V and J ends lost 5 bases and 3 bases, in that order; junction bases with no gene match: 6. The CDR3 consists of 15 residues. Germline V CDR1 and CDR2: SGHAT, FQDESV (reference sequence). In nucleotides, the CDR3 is TGTGCCAGCAGCCAGGGACAGGGGGGCGTCTACGAGCAGTACTTC. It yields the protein CASSQGQGGVYEQYF.

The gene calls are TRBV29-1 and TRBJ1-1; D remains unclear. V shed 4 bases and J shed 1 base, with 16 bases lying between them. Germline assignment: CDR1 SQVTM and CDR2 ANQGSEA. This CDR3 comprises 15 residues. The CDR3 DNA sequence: TGCAGCGTTGCGGGGTCACCCCGAGGGAACACTGAAGCTTTCTTT. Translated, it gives CSVAGSPRGNTEAFF. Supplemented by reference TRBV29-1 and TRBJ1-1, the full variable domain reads SAVISQKPSRDICQRGTSLTIQCQVDSQVTMMFWYRQQPGQSLTLIATANQGSEATYESGFVIDKFPISRPNLTFSTLTVSNMSPEDSSIYLCSVAGSPRGNTEAFFGQGTRLTVV.

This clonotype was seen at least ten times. The CDR3 sequence is CASSLAHRPYGYTF. DNA of the CDR3: TGTGCCAGCAGTTTAGCGCACAGGCCCTATGGCTACACCTTC. The V call is TRBV12-3 or TRBV12-4, the J call TRBJ1-2; D is perhaps TRBD1 (5 bases). The CDR3 loop spans 14 amino acids. V lost 0 bases and J lost 4, with 9 bases in between.

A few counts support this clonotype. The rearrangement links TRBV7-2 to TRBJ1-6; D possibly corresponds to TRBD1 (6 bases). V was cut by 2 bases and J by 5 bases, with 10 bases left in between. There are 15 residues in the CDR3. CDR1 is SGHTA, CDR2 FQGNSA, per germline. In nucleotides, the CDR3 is TGTGCCAGCAGCTTAAGGGGACAAGATAATTCACCCCTCCACTTT. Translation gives CASSLRGQDNSPLHF.

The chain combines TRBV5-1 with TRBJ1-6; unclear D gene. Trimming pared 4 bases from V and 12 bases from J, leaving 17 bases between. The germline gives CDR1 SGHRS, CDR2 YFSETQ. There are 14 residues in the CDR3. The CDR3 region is CASSQTGSAKPLHF. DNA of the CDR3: TGCGCCAGCAGCCAAACCGGGTCGGCTAAACCCCTCCACTTT.

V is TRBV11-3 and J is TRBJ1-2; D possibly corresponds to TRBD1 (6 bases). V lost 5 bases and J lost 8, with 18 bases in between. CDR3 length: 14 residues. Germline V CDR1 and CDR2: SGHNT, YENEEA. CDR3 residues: CASSQQGDYEGYTF. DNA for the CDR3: TGTGCCAGCAGCCAACAGGGCGATTATGAAGGCTACACCTTC. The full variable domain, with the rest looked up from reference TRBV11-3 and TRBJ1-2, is EAGVVQSPRYKIIEKKQPVAFWCNPISGHNTLYWYLQNLGQGPELLIRYENEEAVDDSQLPKDRFSAERLKGVDSTLKIQPAELGDSAVYLCASSQQGDYEGYTFGSGTRLTVV.

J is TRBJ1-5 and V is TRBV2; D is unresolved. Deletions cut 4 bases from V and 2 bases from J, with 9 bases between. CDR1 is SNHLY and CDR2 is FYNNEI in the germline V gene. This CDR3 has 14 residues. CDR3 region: CASSGLEGNQPQHF. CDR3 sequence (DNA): TGTGCCAGCAGTGGCCTCGAGGGCAATCAGCCCCAGCATTTT.

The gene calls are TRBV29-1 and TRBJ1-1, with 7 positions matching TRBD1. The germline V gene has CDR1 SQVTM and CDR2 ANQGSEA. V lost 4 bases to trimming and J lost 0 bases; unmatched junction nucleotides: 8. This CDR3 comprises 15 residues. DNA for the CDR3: TGCAGCGTTGCGTTACAGGGACAGATGAACACTGAAGCTTTCTTT. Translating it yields CSVALQGQMNTEAFF.

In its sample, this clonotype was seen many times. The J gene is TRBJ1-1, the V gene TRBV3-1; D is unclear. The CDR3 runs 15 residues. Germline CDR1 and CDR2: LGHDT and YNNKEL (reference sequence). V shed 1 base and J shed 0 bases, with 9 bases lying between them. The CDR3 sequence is CASSQGRRLNTEAFF. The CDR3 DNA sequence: TGTGCCAGCAGCCAAGGTCGCAGATTGAACACTGAAGCTTTCTTT.